This entry concerns a single T cell receptor beta chain. The data were obtained in a study of blood T cell repertoires in COVID-19. CDR1 and CDR2 (germline): SGHNT, YENEEA. V dropped 5 bases and J dropped 4; count of bases not matched to a gene: 2. CDR3 length: 13 residues. Study processing details: Using reference gene primer amplification, nucleated cell counts were estimated. The protocol was immunoSEQ multiplex PCR, while the TCRdb copy is restricted to in-frame clones and leaves out a portion. The V and J calls and clone size come from that table; D and trimming were worked out from the DNA. The data hold some 96,000 clones, with around 85% observed a single time.

The chain links TRBV11-3 to TRBJ1-3; 7 bases agree with TRBD1. The source is a human donor in a cohort sampled during active COVID-19. The sequenced sample was peripheral blood. The DNA for the CDR3 is TGTGCCAGCAGCGAGACAGGGGGAAACACCATATATTTT. Translation: CASSETGGNTIYF. Looking up the rest from reference TRBV11-3 and TRBJ1-3 gives the full variable domain: EAGVVQSPRYKIIEKKQPVAFWCNPISGHNTLYWYLQNLGQGPELLIRYENEEAVDDSQLPKDRFSAERLKGVDSTLKIQPAELGDSAVYLCASSETGGNTIYFGEGSWLTVV.